This TCR beta chain was found in a study of spatial heterogeneity in lung cancer (dated by TCRdb to between 2018 and 2021). As for the study more broadly: More beta-chain than alpha-chain transcripts were consistently detected, likely reflecting higher beta-chain transcript abundance. A strong correlation was found between TCR transcript counts in tumor regions and a T cell transcriptional module score from matched bulk RNA-seq. In the raw uncorrected reads, each unique combination of TCR and UMI appeared on average more than ten times. In non-small cell lung cancer, the study quantitatively compared TCR alpha and beta repertoires across several tumor regions, matched nontumor lung, and blood. TCR repertoire features were related to nonsynonymous mutation counts determined by whole-exome sequencing of tumor tissue. Both alpha and beta chains were TCR-sequenced in samples taken at surgery, namely 220 tumor regions, around 64 matched nontumor lung samples and about 58 PBMC samples.

The meaning of the sample's time point label: sample taken at primary tumor resection. The donors were 70 or so patients from the lung TRACERx cohort who had early-stage, untreated non-small cell lung cancer. Whole RNA extracted from tumor and nontumor lung tissue, or from cryopreserved PBMC samples, was used for TCR sequencing without cell sorting. Patients were selected for TCR sequencing only if sufficient RNA was available from at least two tumor regions. Tumor and adjacent nontumor lung specimens were reviewed by a lung pathologist before selection. The CDR3 runs 13 amino acids, cysteine and phenylalanine included. Only the CDR3 DNA stays, 39 bases, in frame from base 1. V was cut back by 6 bases and J by 5 bases, leaving a gap of 13 bases between them. The germline V gene yields MNHEY for CDR1 and SVGAGI for CDR2. Library generation was performed with 5' RACE. The sequencing machine was a NextSeq 500. The TCR library protocol attached a unique molecular identifier to each TCR cDNA molecule to allow correction of PCR and sequencing errors. Under the source paper's analysis protocol: TCR identification, UMI-based error correction and CDR3 extraction were all carried out with Decombinator tools. Expanded TCRs were defined as those above a frequency of 2 per 1,000, corresponding to the top 1% of the tumor frequency distribution. Expanded tumor TCRs statistically deemed absent (corrected P<0.05) from at least one tumor region were classed as regional, and all other expanded tumor TCRs were classed as ubiquitous. Renyi diversity was computed with the R vegan package after each repertoire had been subsampled 100 times to 5,000 TCRs. CDR3 similarity networks were constructed using string-kernel similarity of amino acid triplets, with links drawn between CDR3s whose pairwise similarity was above 0.82. The public reads were run again by TCRdb, first through fastp at Q25 and then through MiXCR, and only productive beta chains were kept. Under each unique CDR3 protein, matching rows form one entry showing the most common genes and DNA. The authors' filters were not applied to this entry. Present in this sample are roughly 730 distinct CDR3 sequences, about two fifths of which were seen just once. The leading ten clones occupy approximately 26% of the sample.

On this clonotype itself: The specificity of this receptor is unknown. Per-nucleotide qualities are absent, and no much larger clonotype sits a single base away. The library was designed around alpha chains, so this beta chain is a stray read whose abundance carries little weight.

The paper's findings and limits, for the study overall: Counts of ubiquitous and regional expanded TCRs were found to correlate with counts of ubiquitous and regional nonsynonymous mutations, respectively. The tumor nonsynonymous mutation count correlated with the number of expanded intratumoral alpha and beta TCRs. TCR-seq coverage of tumor T cells was estimated to be only approximately 7% for alpha chains and more than 11% for beta chains. Confirming at a functional level the hypothesis that regional TCRs recognize regional mutations was considered to require additional single-cell paired TCR alpha and beta sequencing.

This chain is built from TRBV6-5 and TRBJ2-5; the D assignment is uncertain and may be TRBD1 or TRBD2, with 6 bases supporting each. This specimen was lung tumor tissue, taken at surgery. The TCR sequence derives from a male donor with early-stage non-small cell lung cancer. CDR3 sequence: CASSIGGPETQYF. The bases are TGTGCCAGCAGCATAGGGGGGCCCGAGACCCAGTACTTC.